This T cell receptor beta chain originates from a study of cytomegalovirus exposure and HLA in healthy donors. Background on the study: Previous work identified 95 million to 120 million unique TCR beta sequences from around 170 million T cells. Study conclusions and caveats: Analyses of presence/absence relied on an assumption of roughly uniform sequencing depth across donors.

The V gene lost 1 base and the J gene lost 4 bases, with 10 bases spanning the gap. The germline CDR1 and CDR2 sequences are LGHNA and YNFKEQ. The CDR3 runs to 14 residues. Concerning this clone: Its antigen is currently unknown.

It was with 60 Vbeta and 13 Jbeta primers that the PCR ran. Original processing methods: About 12 million shared chains were among the roughly 80 million unique TCR beta chains that a later analysis counted. Here immunoSEQ multiplex PCR was the method, and the copy in TCRdb shows in-frame clones only, minus some. The DNA was the basis for D and trimming; V, J and clone size are from that table. Of 120,000 or so clones in the sample, around four fifths were seen once. The chain uses TRBV4-2 and TRBJ1-2, with a possible D match to TRBD1 (5 bases). The origin of this receptor is a woman between 40 and 55 years old in good health and CMV-seronegative. The sequenced sample was PBMCs. The CDR3 nucleotides are TGTGCCAGCAGCCAAGGACAGCCCTCCTATGGCTACACCTTC. It specifies CASSQGQPSYGYTF.